This T cell receptor (beta chain) was sequenced during a study of blood T cell repertoires in COVID-19. V trimming: 2 bases; J trimming: 4 bases; junction bases outside the gene matches: 8. The germline V gene encodes CDR1 KGHSH and CDR2 LQKENI. This CDR3 comprises 17 residues. For this clone: This sample includes further DNA sequences coding for the same CDR3.

Some clones are missing from TCRdb's copy, which holds only in-frame ones; the method was immunoSEQ multiplex PCR. The sample has about 160,000 clones, less than 85% seen once; the top ten hold about 7.7%. Seattle patients were enrolled during active infection and followed longitudinally. The chain couples TRBV18 to TRBJ2-2; 9 nucleotides align to TRBD1. Sequences were obtained from peripheral blood. This clonotype originated in a middle-aged woman with COVID-19, enrolled during active disease. CDR3 nucleotide sequence: TGTGCCAGCTCACCAACCCGGGGACAGGGTGGCACCGGGGAGCTGTTTTTT. The encoded protein is CASSPTRGQGGTGELFF.